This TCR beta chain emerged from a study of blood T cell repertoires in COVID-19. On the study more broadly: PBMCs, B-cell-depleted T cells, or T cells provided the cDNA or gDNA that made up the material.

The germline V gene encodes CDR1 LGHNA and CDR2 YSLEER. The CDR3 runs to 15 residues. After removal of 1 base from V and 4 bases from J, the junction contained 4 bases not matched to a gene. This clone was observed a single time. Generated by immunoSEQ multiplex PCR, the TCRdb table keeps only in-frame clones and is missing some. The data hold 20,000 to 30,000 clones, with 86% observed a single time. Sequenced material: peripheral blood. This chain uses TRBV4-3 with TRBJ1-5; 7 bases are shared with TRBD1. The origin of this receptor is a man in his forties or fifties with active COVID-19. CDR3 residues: CASSQAGQPNQPQHF. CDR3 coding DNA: TGCGCCAGCAGCCAAGCGGGACAGCCTAATCAGCCCCAGCATTTT.